The next 2 T cell receptor beta chains were all read from a single sample in a study of memory CD4+ T cells and cytomegalovirus serostatus. Repertoires were generated with immunoSEQ multiplex PCR, while TCRdb's copy carries only in-frame clones and drops some. This table holds tens of thousands of clones, over 70% found once. Single viable CD3+CD4+CD8-CD45RO+ cells were sorted as the memory CD4+ T cells. Sequencing was performed on memory CD4+ T cells from blood. The receptors derive from an adult in good health and CMV-seropositive.

The chain has TRBV7-9 and TRBJ2-3; the match to TRBD2 covers 8 bases. The CDR3 is made up of 17 amino acids. V gave up 3 bases and J gave up 1 base; unmatched junction bases: 9. Per the germline V gene, CDR1 is SEHNR and CDR2 is FQNEAQ (reference sequence). The CDR3 loop is CASSLGRAGARTDTQYF. CDR3 DNA sequence: TGTGCCAGCAGCTTGGGACGAGCGGGGGCCCGCACAGATACGCAGTATTTT. The variable domain in full, completed from reference TRBV7-9 and TRBJ2-3, reads DTGVSQNPRHKITKRGQNVTFRCDPISEHNRLYWYRQTLGQGPEFLTYFQNEAQLEKSRLLSDRFSAERPKGSFSTLEIQRTEQGDSAMYLCASSLGRAGARTDTQYFGPGTRLTVL.

This clone has a handful of counts. The chain uses TRBV6-5 and TRBJ1-6; D is ambiguous. Trimming stripped 6 bases from V and 9 bases from J, with 15 bases between. The CDR3 extends over 14 amino acids. In germline, CDR1 is MNHEY, CDR2 SVGAGI. For the CDR3, the DNA is TGTGCCAGCAGCCCCGTGAGGGCTGGTTCACCCCTCCACTTT. Translation gives CASSPVRAGSPLHF.